This TCR beta chain came from a study of CD8 T cells in Susac syndrome. With respect to this clonotype: Its specificity is unknown.

Broader study findings: In its TCR sequencing and HLA analysis, the study acknowledged that the number of individuals was relatively small.

V was cut by 3 bases and J by 3 bases, with 13 bases left in between. Looked up from germline, CDR1 is KGHDR and CDR2 is SFDVKD. This CDR3 is built from 16 residues. Sequencing targeted TCR beta in T cells from blood (CD8+ and CD4+). Random hexamers were used to reverse transcribe the RNA input (roughly 0.5 to 1 ug). The authors amplified TCR beta CDR3 across 54 Vbeta and 13 Jbeta using immunoSEQ multiplex PCR. TCRdb ran MiXCR on the immunoSEQ multiplex PCR reads and lists one entry per CDR3 protein. The data hold about 130,000 distinct CDR3 sequences, with more than 85% observed a single time. This TCR was sampled from a human donor with multiple sclerosis. Sequenced: CD8+ T cells from PBMCs. The gene calls are TRBV24-1 and TRBJ2-2; D possibly corresponds to TRBD2 (5 bases). This CDR3 is CATSDPRGFDTGELFF. The DNA for the CDR3 is TGTGCCACCAGTGATCCCCGCGGGTTCGACACCGGGGAGCTGTTTTTT.